Below, 31 T cell receptor beta chains from the same sample are listed, as sequenced in a study of PD-1 blockade in classical Hodgkin lymphoma. Libraries were prepared by immunoSEQ multiplex PCR; TCRdb keeps only in-frame clonotypes and omits some of them. The data contain tens of thousands of clones, about 76% of them seen just once; the ten biggest clones take up approximately 12%. The sample's time point: cycle 4 day 1 (C4D1), after 6 weeks of nivolumab. After autologous stem cell transplantation all patients relapsed, and prior brentuximab vedotin exposure differed between cohorts. Material: peripheral blood mononuclear cells (PBMCs), obtained before the fourth cycle of nivolumab. The source of these receptors is a human donor with classical Hodgkin lymphoma.

The gene calls are TRBV5-5 and TRBJ1-2; 8 bases line up with TRBD1. The germline V gene has CDR1 SGHKS and CDR2 YYEKEE (reference sequence). The CDR3 is made up of 14 amino acids. The junction had 5 bases not matched to a gene; V was cut back by 3 bases and J by 4 bases. The DNA for the CDR3 is TGTGCCAGCAGCTCCTTGGACAGGGTCTATGGCTACACCTTC. Translating it yields CASSSLDRVYGYTF.

The J gene is TRBJ1-3, the V gene TRBV13; D remains ambiguous. This CDR3 region has 15 residues. Trimming left V 2 bases short and J 4 bases short, with 12 bases between. CDR1 and CDR2 from the germline V gene are PRHDT and FYEKMQ (reference sequence). The CDR3 DNA follows: TGTGCCAGCAGCTTATTACGGAAGGGAGGAAACACCATATATTTT. Translated, it gives CASSLLRKGGNTIYF. The whole variable domain, remainder taken from reference TRBV13 and TRBJ1-3, is AAGVIQSPRHLIKEKRETATLKCYPIPRHDTVYWYQQGPGQDPQFLISFYEKMQSDKGSIPDRFSAQQFSDYHSELNMSSLELGDSALYFCASSLLRKGGNTIYFGEGSWLTVV.

Relative to its sample, this clone is medium-sized (0.01 to 0.1%). The chain combines TRBV9 with TRBJ2-1, with D maybe TRBD2 (5 bases). The germline V and J ends were trimmed by 3 bases and 6 bases, with 16 bases remaining between them. The CDR3 sequence is 15 residues long. Germline V lookup: CDR1 SGDLS, CDR2 YYNGEE. CDR3 in amino acids: CASSATGFLFNEQFF. The CDR3 DNA reads as TGTGCCAGCAGCGCCACGGGATTCCTGTTCAATGAGCAGTTCTTC.

This chain links TRBV28 with TRBJ1-1, with a possible D match to TRBD1 (5 bases). This CDR3 contains 16 residues. Germline values: CDR1 MDHEN, CDR2 SYDVKM. V gave up 5 bases and J gave up 1 base, with 17 bases separating them. This CDR3 is CASSDFPTVSNTEAFF. CDR3 in DNA: TGTGCCAGCAGTGACTTTCCGACAGTTTCGAACACTGAAGCTTTCTTT.

V and J are TRBV19 and TRBJ2-7, with 9 bases lining up with TRBD2. CDR1 is LNHDA, CDR2 SQIVND, per germline (reference sequence). This CDR3 has 14 amino acids. V lost 2 bases to trimming and J lost 5 bases; unmatched junction nucleotides: 4. Written as DNA, the CDR3 is TGTGCCAGTAGTATACTAGCGGGGTCCGACGAGCAGTACTTC. Its translation is CASSILAGSDEQYF.

The rearrangement links TRBV10-2 to TRBJ2-1; TRBD2 matches 7 bases. CDR3 length equals 15 residues. V shed 5 bases and J 6 bases; nucleotides not matched to a gene: 10. The germline gives CDR1 WSHSY, CDR2 SAAADI. The CDR3 loop is CASSMAGGGTNEQFF. The CDR3 bases are TGCGCCAGCAGTATGGCCGGGGGAGGGACCAATGAGCAGTTCTTC.

The J gene is TRBJ1-2, the V gene TRBV9; D is perhaps TRBD1 (5 bases). V was shortened by 2 bases and J by 4 bases, with 24 bases between the two germline ends. Germline CDR1 reads SGDLS; CDR2 reads YYNGEE. The CDR3 consists of 18 residues. CDR3 residues: CASSVDMGGGVVSYGYTF. DNA for the CDR3: TGTGCCAGCAGCGTTGATATGGGTGGGGGAGTGGTAAGCTATGGCTACACCTTC.

This sequence joins TRBV6-5 and TRBJ2-7, with D uncertain. This CDR3 region has 15 residues. The V end lost 5 bases, the J end lost 1 base, and 15 bases lay between the germline ends. Germline-derived CDR1 and CDR2 are MNHEY and SVGAGI. This chain's CDR3 is CASSLQWTASYEQYF. The CDR3 coding sequence is TGTGCCAGCAGTCTACAATGGACGGCGTCCTACGAGCAGTACTTC.

V and J are TRBV5-4 and TRBJ2-5; 14 nucleotides match TRBD2. The CDR3 runs to 17 residues. Germline V gene sequence: CDR1 SGHNT, CDR2 YYREEE (reference sequence). Trimming at V came to 5 bases and at J to 5 bases, leaving 11 bases not matched to a gene. CDR3 region: CASRSGLAGVDGETQYF. CDR3 nucleotide sequence: TGTGCCAGCAGGTCGGGACTAGCGGGAGTTGATGGGGAGACCCAGTACTTC.

The J gene is TRBJ1-6, the V gene TRBV6-1; no definite D call. Germline assignment: CDR1 MNHNS and CDR2 SASEGT. Trimming took off 4 bases at V and 0 bases at J, with 13 bases between the two ends. The CDR3 extends over 17 amino acids. The CDR3 bases are TGTGCCAGCAGTGGGCCAACTTCAAGCTCCTATAATTCACCCCTCCACTTT. Its protein is CASSGPTSSSYNSPLHF.

This clone was counted a few times. V gene TRBV6-5 combines with J gene TRBJ2-7; 7 nucleotides agree with TRBD1. This CDR3 has 15 residues. Germline trimming cut 6 bases from V and 3 bases from J; bases unmatched to any gene: 11. In germline, CDR1 is MNHEY, CDR2 SVGAGI. CDR3 sequence: CASSLGGPGGYEQYF. The CDR3 bases are TGTGCCAGCAGCCTAGGGGGACCAGGGGGCTACGAGCAGTACTTC.

This clone was picked up one time. This chain joins TRBV5-1 and TRBJ2-7; 8 bases line up with TRBD2. Trimming took 3 bases from V and 6 from J; bases not matched to a gene: 14. CDR3 size: 16 residues. In germline, CDR1 is SGHRS, CDR2 YFSETQ. CDR3 sequence (DNA): TGCGCCAGCAGCTCCCCGGGACTAGAGTTAATAGGCGAGCAGTACTTC. The encoded protein is CASSSPGLELIGEQYF. The full variable domain, rest sourced from reference TRBV5-1 and TRBJ2-7, is KAGVTQTPRYLIKTRGQQVTLSCSPISGHRSVSWYQQTPGQGLQFLFEYFSETQRNKGNFPGRFSGRQFSNSRSEMNVSTLELGDSALYLCASSSPGLELIGEQYFGPGTRLTVT.

The chain uses TRBV11-2 and TRBJ2-7; possible D gene TRBD1, 6 bases. Trimming took off 9 bases at V and 1 base at J, with 13 bases between the two ends. CDR3 length equals 13 residues. Germline V lookup: CDR1 SGHAT, CDR2 FQNNGV. CDR3 bases: TGTGCCAGAAGTTACAGGGAATCCTACGAGCAGTACTTC. Protein product: CARSYRESYEQYF. Full variable domain (remainder filled in from reference TRBV11-2 and TRBJ2-7): EAGVAQSPRYKIIEKRQSVAFWCNPISGHATLYWYQQILGQGPKLLIQFQNNGVVDDSQLPKDRFSAERLKGVDSTLKIQPAKLEDSAVYLCARSYRESYEQYFGPGTRLTVT.

The gene calls are TRBV23-1 and TRBJ2-2; 7 nucleotides match TRBD1. TRBV23-1 is assigned to the ORF class and has an uncertain function. V was clipped by 8 bases and J by 7 bases; unmatched bases: 7. This CDR3 has 13 residues. The CDR3 sequence is CASQSQGDGELFF. The CDR3 DNA reads as TGCGCCAGCCAGTCTCAGGGGGACGGGGAGCTGTTTTTT.

CDR3 nucleotides: TGTGCCTGGAGCACAGGGTCCGGGGCCAACGTCCTGACTTTC. Protein product: CAWSTGSGANVLTF. J is TRBJ2-6 and V is TRBV30; D possibly corresponds to TRBD1 (6 bases). Germline V gene data show CDR1 as GTSNPN and CDR2 as SVGIG (reference sequence). V was pared by 3 bases and J by 4 bases, with 10 bases between. This CDR3 is built from 14 residues.

This clone appeared a few times. The rearrangement uses TRBV15 and TRBJ1-5; D is uncertain. The CDR3 loop spans 14 amino acids. Looked up from germline, CDR1 is LNHNV and CDR2 is YYDKDF (reference sequence). With 0 bases removed from V and 5 bases from J, the gap between germline ends came to 8 bases. The CDR3 DNA sequence: TGTGCCACCAGCAGAGATCTGGAGGATCAGCCCCAGCATTTT. Its translation is CATSRDLEDQPQHF.

V usage is TRBV7-2 and J usage is TRBJ2-7; D is possibly TRBD1 or TRBD2 (5 bases each). Per the germline V gene, CDR1 is SGHTA and CDR2 is FQGNSA. Trimming pared 3 bases from V and 3 bases from J, leaving 12 bases between. CDR3 size: 14 residues. The CDR3 sequence: CASSFIGTDYEQYF. Here the CDR3 DNA reads TGTGCCAGCAGCTTTATTGGGACGGACTACGAGCAGTACTTC.

The CDR3 sequence is CAWSENGDQPQHF. In DNA, the CDR3 is TGTGCCTGGAGTGAAAACGGGGATCAGCCCCAGCATTTT. The rearrangement uses TRBV30 and TRBJ1-5; D not certain. Deletions cut 1 base from V and 5 bases from J, with 9 bases between. The germline V gene encodes CDR1 GTSNPN and CDR2 SVGIG (reference sequence). This CDR3 has 13 residues.

In this sample, this clone turned up a few times. The chain couples TRBV9 to TRBJ1-2; a possible D gene is TRBD1 (6 bases). Germline V CDR1 and CDR2: SGDLS, YYNGEE. With 5 bases removed from V and 3 bases from J, the gap between germline ends came to 14 bases. This CDR3 has 14 residues. CDR3 in amino acids: CASSEGVMDYGYTF. As DNA, the CDR3 is TGTGCCAGCAGTGAGGGGGTTATGGACTATGGCTACACCTTC.

This chain joins TRBV11-2 and TRBJ1-2; 12 positions agree with TRBD1. Looked up from germline, CDR1 is SGHAT and CDR2 is FQNNGV. V shed 5 bases and J 4 bases; nucleotides not matched to a gene: 17. The CDR3 contains 19 residues. CDR3 protein: CASSPNAGTGGAKGYGYTF. CDR3 DNA: TGTGCCAGCAGCCCAAATGCCGGGACAGGGGGCGCAAAGGGCTATGGCTACACCTTC.

The chain links TRBV28 to TRBJ2-5; D possibly corresponds to TRBD2 (6 bases). From germline, CDR1 is MDHEN and CDR2 SYDVKM. V lost 4 bases and J lost 3, with 12 bases in between. The CDR3 sequence is 14 residues long. CDR3 region: CASSSSGTEETQYF. For the CDR3, the DNA is TGTGCCAGCAGTTCTTCCGGGACTGAAGAGACCCAGTACTTC. The whole variable domain, filled in from reference TRBV28 and TRBJ2-5, reads DVKVTQSSRYLVKRTGEKVFLECVQDMDHENMFWYRQDPGLGLRLIYFSYDVKMKEKGDIPEGYSVSREKKERFSLILESASTNQTSMYLCASSSSGTEETQYFGPGTRLLVL.

Regarding this clone: Other DNA sequences in this specimen translate into the identical CDR3. This chain uses TRBV11-2 with TRBJ1-2; D ambiguous. This CDR3 has 12 residues. The V end was cut by 1 base, the J end by 5 bases, with 5 bases between. In germline, CDR1 is SGHAT, CDR2 FQNNGV. The CDR3 reads CASSLAGYGYTF. CDR3 nucleotides: TGTGCCAGCAGCTTAGCCGGGTATGGCTACACCTTC.

This clone has just a few counts. V and J are TRBV9 and TRBJ2-1; D gene uncertain. V lost 0 bases to trimming and J lost 7 bases, with 17 bases between them. CDR1 SGDLS and CDR2 YYNGEE come from the germline V gene. The CDR3 totals 16 residues. CDR3 nucleotides: TGTGCCAGCAGCGTAGCCACTGGGCCGAACCAGAATGAGCAGTTCTTC. This translates into CASSVATGPNQNEQFF.

The chain carries TRBV5-1 and TRBJ1-6; 10 nucleotides align to TRBD1. The trim removed 4 bases at V and 7 bases at J, leaving 2 bases unmatched. This CDR3 is built from 14 residues. CDR1 and CDR2 from the germline V gene are SGHRS and YFSETQ. This CDR3 is CASSRDRGNSPLHF. Written as DNA, the CDR3 is TGCGCCAGCAGCCGGGACAGGGGAAATTCACCCCTCCACTTT.

V is TRBV28 and J is TRBJ2-2; 8 nucleotides align to TRBD2. The CDR3 loop spans 15 amino acids. Germline trimming cut 6 bases from V and 0 bases from J; bases unmatched to any gene: 3. Germline loops: CDR1 MDHEN, CDR2 SYDVKM. The CDR3 is CASSPGGTNTGELFF. The CDR3 DNA follows: TGTGCCAGCAGCCCGGGAGGGACGAACACCGGGGAGCTGTTTTTT. Drawing the rest from reference TRBV28 and TRBJ2-2, the complete variable domain is DVKVTQSSRYLVKRTGEKVFLECVQDMDHENMFWYRQDPGLGLRLIYFSYDVKMKEKGDIPEGYSVSREKKERFSLILESASTNQTSMYLCASSPGGTNTGELFFGEGSRLTVL.

The chain uses TRBV5-4 and TRBJ2-3, with a possible D match to TRBD1 (6 bases). The germline V gene has CDR1 SGHNT and CDR2 YYREEE (reference sequence). Trimming shortened V by 0 bases and J by 4 bases, and 12 bases separated the two germline ends. The CDR3 length is 15 residues. The DNA of the CDR3 is TGTGCCAGCAGCTTGGACAGGGCGGTCTCAGATACGCAGTATTTT. It encodes CASSLDRAVSDTQYF.

V and J are TRBV19 and TRBJ2-5; 12 nucleotides agree with TRBD2. Germline lookup yields CDR1 LNHDA and CDR2 SQIVND (reference sequence). The CDR3 runs to 14 residues. V trimming: 3 bases; J trimming: 5 bases; junction bases outside the gene matches: 1. CDR3 loop: CASSITSGRETQYF. In DNA, the CDR3 is TGTGCCAGTAGTATCACTAGCGGGAGGGAGACCCAGTACTTC.

V and J are TRBV7-3 and TRBJ2-1; D is unclear. V shed 2 bases and J shed 5 bases, with 7 bases lying between them. This CDR3 spans 13 amino acids. Germline lookup yields CDR1 SGHTA and CDR2 FQGTGA. CDR3 in amino acids: CASSLRFDNEQFF. In DNA, the CDR3 is TGTGCCAGCAGCTTACGATTCGACAATGAGCAGTTCTTC.

V and J are TRBV7-6 and TRBJ2-1; the D gene is possibly TRBD2 (5 bases). This CDR3 is built from 17 residues. Germline-derived CDR1 and CDR2 are SGHVS and FNYEAQ. With 1 base removed from V and 0 bases from J, the gap between germline ends came to 13 bases. The CDR3 protein is CASSLGLAKSSYNEQFF. For the CDR3, the DNA is TGTGCCAGCAGCTTAGGGTTAGCGAAGAGCTCCTACAATGAGCAGTTCTTC.

V and J are TRBV6-6 and TRBJ1-1, with D tentatively TRBD1 (5 bases). V shed 2 bases and J shed 5 bases, with 9 bases lying between them. Germline lookup yields CDR1 MNHNY and CDR2 SVGAGI (reference sequence). The CDR3 has 13 amino acids. CDR3 sequence reads: CASSYRGGTEAFF. The CDR3 coding sequence is TGTGCCAGCAGTTACCGGGGCGGGACTGAAGCTTTCTTT.

This clone was detected only once. The chain combines TRBV27 with TRBJ2-1, with 8 bases fitting TRBD2. Germline V lookup: CDR1 MNHEY, CDR2 SMNVEV (reference sequence). This CDR3 contains 17 residues. Germline trimming cut 6 bases from V and 6 bases from J; bases unmatched to any gene: 16. CDR3 bases: TGTGCCAGCAGACCGGGACTAGTAACCTTAACCTTCAATGAGCAGTTCTTC. It specifies CASRPGLVTLTFNEQFF.